This T cell receptor (beta chain) was captured in a study of cytomegalovirus exposure and HLA in healthy donors. Study outcomes and limitations: The study designated 150 or so TCR beta chains cytomegalovirus-associated. In a later analysis, first-cohort TCR clusters were found to tend to co-occur in the approximately 110 validation repertoires. Both high specificity and high sensitivity reportedly marked the classifier's diagnosis of cytomegalovirus status. Rare TCR sequences dominated, though some public TCRs recurred in many donors.

As regards this clone: Its matching antigen is unknown.

Assay used: immunoSEQ multiplex PCR; TCRdb lists only in-frame clones, some missing. The sample yields 110,000 or so clones, 88% seen once. This receptor was taken from a woman aged 18-29 years in good health and CMV-seronegative. Sequencing used PBMCs.

CDR3 sequence: CAWSPGTGRQPQHF. CDR3 nucleotides: TGTGCCTGGAGTCCGGGGACAGGGCGTCAGCCCCAGCATTTT. The chain joins TRBV30 to TRBJ1-5; 9 bases agree with TRBD1. The CDR3 has 14 residues. V lost 2 bases, J lost 6 bases, and 5 bases stayed unmatched. Germline values: CDR1 GTSNPN, CDR2 SVGIG (reference sequence).